The next 19 T cell receptor beta chains were all read from a single sample in a study of control samples from healthy donors and cancer patients. Here immunoSEQ multiplex PCR was the method, and the copy in TCRdb shows in-frame clones only, minus some. The table has approximately 52,000 clones, roughly 87% seen once. The sample consisted of PBMCs. The receptors were sampled from a man aged 55 to 70 with head and neck cancer.

This rearrangement joins TRBV4-2 to TRBJ2-5; tentative D call: TRBD2 (6 bases). Trimming stripped 1 base from V and 2 bases from J, with 11 bases between. The germline gives CDR1 LGHNA, CDR2 YNFKEQ. This CDR3 has 15 residues. CDR3 protein: CASSQVRDLQETQYF. The CDR3 nucleotides are TGTGCCAGCAGCCAAGTTCGGGACTTACAAGAGACCCAGTACTTC.

The gene calls are TRBV5-1 and TRBJ2-5, with D maybe TRBD1 (6 bases). Germline CDR1 and CDR2: SGHRS and YFSETQ. V was cut by 2 bases and J by 0 bases, with 11 bases left in between. The CDR3 extends over 15 amino acids. The CDR3 spells CASSLDTGYQETQYF. Written as DNA, the CDR3 is TGCGCCAGCAGCTTAGATACAGGGTACCAAGAGACCCAGTACTTC. The whole variable domain, filled in from reference TRBV5-1 and TRBJ2-5, reads KAGVTQTPRYLIKTRGQQVTLSCSPISGHRSVSWYQQTPGQGLQFLFEYFSETQRNKGNFPGRFSGRQFSNSRSEMNVSTLELGDSALYLCASSLDTGYQETQYFGPGTRLLVL.

The chain employs TRBV7-2 and TRBJ2-7, with 7 bases aligning to TRBD2. The J segment lost 1 base and the V segment lost 2 bases, leaving 5 bases of the junction unmatched. Germline V CDR1 and CDR2: SGHTA, FQGNSA. The CDR3 contains 15 residues. DNA of the CDR3: TGTGCCAGCAGCTTATTCGGCGGGAGTTCCTACGAGCAGTACTTC. Its protein product is CASSLFGGSSYEQYF.

The chain links TRBV4-2 to TRBJ1-5; D is perhaps TRBD1 (5 bases). Germline V gene lookup returns CDR1 LGHNA and CDR2 YNFKEQ. This CDR3 spans 14 amino acids. V lost 4 bases, J lost 7 bases, and 14 bases lay in between. In DNA, the CDR3 is TGTGCCAGCAGCCGGGGGGGGACCGTGCAGCCCCAGCATTTT. This translates into CASSRGGTVQPQHF.

Concerning this clone: A read error may account for a junction end that differs from germline. This chain joins TRBV5-5 and TRBJ2-7, with D maybe TRBD1 (6 bases). CDR3 size: 15 residues. Germline V gene lookup returns CDR1 SGHKS and CDR2 YYEKEE (reference sequence). The CDR3 nucleotides are TGTACCAGCAGCTTCCAAACGGGACACCCCTACGAGCAGTACTTC. Protein: CTSSFQTGHPYEQYF.

The chain carries TRBV11-2 and TRBJ2-7; D not certain. Germline CDR1 SGHAT, CDR2 FQNNGV. The CDR3 has 12 residues. The V end lost 4 bases, the J end lost 6 bases, and 10 bases lay between the germline ends. In nucleotides, the CDR3 is TGTGCCAGCAGCTCCCAGTACGCCGAGCAGTACTTC. Protein sequence: CASSSQYAEQYF.

The chain joins TRBV28 to TRBJ2-4, with 11 positions matching TRBD2. The CDR3 spans 15 residues. Per the germline V gene, CDR1 is MDHEN and CDR2 is SYDVKM. J lost 7 bases, V lost 5 bases, and 7 bases had no gene match. The CDR3 nucleotides read TGTGCCAGCAGTACTTGGACTAGCGGGCTGAACATTCAGTACTTC. It translates to CASSTWTSGLNIQYF.

This clone has just a few counts. The V call is TRBV4-1, the J call TRBJ2-1; D not resolved. CDR1 is MGHRA, CDR2 YSYEKL, per germline. This CDR3 has 14 amino acids. The V end was cut by 2 bases, the J end by 4 bases, with 9 bases between. The CDR3 DNA reads as TGCGCCAGCAGCCAACAAGAAGAATACAATGAGCAGTTCTTC. The encoded protein is CASSQQEEYNEQFF.

This clone is a singleton in its sample. The rearrangement uses TRBV4-1 and TRBJ2-7; D is perhaps TRBD1 (6 bases). This CDR3 has 16 residues. CDR1 and CDR2 from the germline V gene are MGHRA and YSYEKL. Trimming took 7 bases from V and 5 from J, leaving 24 bases between them. The CDR3 loop is CASNYNPTIRDNEQYF. The CDR3 DNA reads TGCGCCAGCAACTACAACCCCACTATCCGGGACAACGAGCAGTACTTC.

This clone appeared a few times. This chain joins TRBV30 and TRBJ2-3, with D possibly TRBD2 on 5 matching bases. V was trimmed by 2 bases and J by 6 bases, leaving 21 bases between them. Germline CDR1 is GTSNPN and CDR2 is SVGIG (reference sequence). This CDR3 region has 16 residues. The CDR3 bases are TGTGCCTGGAGTCCGGGGATGGCAGGTGTTGCCGATACGCAGTATTTT. This translates into CAWSPGMAGVADTQYF.

This sequence joins TRBV9 and TRBJ2-1, with TRBD2 matching 10 bases. Germline-derived CDR1 and CDR2 are SGDLS and YYNGEE. Trimming at V came to 5 bases and at J to 12 bases, leaving 11 bases not matched to a gene. This CDR3 contains 14 residues. CDR3 bases: TGTGCCAGCAGAATGGATGATTTAGCGGGAGGGCAGTTCTTC. Its protein is CASRMDDLAGGQFF.

The J gene is TRBJ1-1, the V gene TRBV7-9; D remains unclear. This CDR3 has 13 residues. Germline V gene lookup returns CDR1 SEHNR and CDR2 FQNEAQ (reference sequence). Deletions cut 0 bases from V and 8 bases from J, with 10 bases between. Written as DNA, the CDR3 is TGTGCCAGCAGCTTAGCGGGCCTCCAAGAAGCTTTCTTT. It yields the protein CASSLAGLQEAFF.

The chain's CDR3 is CATSRDRDSYSPLHF. The CDR3 nucleotides read TGTGCCACCAGCAGAGATCGGGACAGCTATTCACCCCTCCACTTT. This rearrangement joins TRBV15 to TRBJ1-6; the match to TRBD1 covers 7 bases. Per germline, CDR1 LNHNV and CDR2 YYDKDF (reference sequence). The CDR3 is 15 residues long. The V and J ends lost 0 bases and 8 bases, in that order; junction bases with no gene match: 4. Supplemented by reference TRBV15 and TRBJ1-6, the full variable domain reads DAMVIQNPRYQVTQFGKPVTLSCSQTLNHNVMYWYQQKSSQAPKLLFHYYDKDFNNEADTPDNFQSRRPNTSFCFLDIRSPGLGDTAMYLCATSRDRDSYSPLHFGNGTRLTVT.

This chain joins TRBV28 and TRBJ2-7; 8 bases line up with TRBD1. This CDR3 spans 15 amino acids. CDR1 is MDHEN and CDR2 is SYDVKM in the germline V gene. V shed 3 bases, J shed 2 bases, and the junction held 6 bases outside the gene matches. Here the CDR3 reads CASSLPGGVTYEQYF. CDR3 in DNA: TGTGCCAGCAGTTTGCCAGGGGGCGTAACCTACGAGCAGTACTTC.

This chain uses TRBV5-1 with TRBJ2-2; D might be TRBD2 (6 bases). Between the trimmed V and J ends, which lost 4 bases and 5 bases, there was a span of 15 bases. Germline V CDR1 and CDR2: SGHRS, YFSETQ. This CDR3 has 15 amino acids. As DNA, the CDR3 is TGCGCCAGCAGCCTCCTGTGGGGGGAAACCGGGGAGCTGTTTTTT. Its protein is CASSLLWGETGELFF. The full variable domain, rest sourced from reference TRBV5-1 and TRBJ2-2, is KAGVTQTPRYLIKTRGQQVTLSCSPISGHRSVSWYQQTPGQGLQFLFEYFSETQRNKGNFPGRFSGRQFSNSRSEMNVSTLELGDSALYLCASSLLWGETGELFFGEGSRLTVL.

This chain connects TRBV27 to TRBJ2-1; 11 nucleotides align to TRBD1. The V and J ends lost 2 bases and 8 bases, in that order; junction bases with no gene match: 5. The CDR3 loop spans 15 amino acids. Germline V gene data show CDR1 as MNHEY and CDR2 as SMNVEV (reference sequence). Here the CDR3 DNA reads TGTGCCAGCAGTTTACGGACAGGGGGCTTCGATGAGCAGTTCTTC. This translates into CASSLRTGGFDEQFF.

The chain's CDR3 is CASSKSDRGRFNEQFF. In DNA, the CDR3 is TGTGCCAGCAGCAAAAGCGACAGGGGGCGCTTCAATGAGCAGTTCTTC. This chain links TRBV7-8 with TRBJ2-1; TRBD1 matches at 10 bases. The CDR3 covers 16 residues. CDR1 SGHVS and CDR2 FQNEAQ come from the germline V gene. The ends lost 5 bases at V and 6 bases at J; junction bases unmatched: 10.

This sequence joins TRBV2 and TRBJ1-1, with TRBD1 as a possible D gene (5 bases). Germline CDR1 is SNHLY and CDR2 is FYNNEI. The CDR3 is 14 residues long. The ends were cut back, 4 bases at V and 3 bases at J, with 12 bases in the middle. The CDR3 loop is CASSVRGGDTEAFF. As DNA, the CDR3 is TGTGCCAGCAGTGTTCGGGGGGGGGACACTGAAGCTTTCTTT.

The chain couples TRBV7-2 to TRBJ2-7; the D gene is possibly TRBD2 (6 bases). Trimming removed 1 base at V and 2 bases at J, with 9 bases between. The CDR3 is made up of 14 amino acids. Germline V gene data show CDR1 as SGHTA and CDR2 as FQGNSA. The CDR3 region has the DNA TGTGCCAGCAGCTTAGGGGACTTCGCCTACGAGCAGTACTTC. Encoded protein: CASSLGDFAYEQYF.